These 13 T cell receptor beta chains came from one sample sequenced in a study of blood T cell repertoires in COVID-19. Produced via immunoSEQ multiplex PCR; TCRdb's table is partial and in-frame only. The data show roughly 80,000 clones, roughly 80% seen once. The sample was peripheral blood. These receptors all come from a woman aged 55-70 years with acute or convalescent COVID-19.

The chain employs TRBV3-1 (or the pseudogene TRBV3-2) and TRBJ2-5; 8 bases are shared with TRBD2. After removal of 6 bases from V and 4 bases from J, the junction contained 7 bases not matched to a gene. This CDR3 is built from 14 residues. Germline-derived CDR1 and CDR2 are LGHDT and YNNKEL (reference sequence). CDR3 nucleotides: TGTGCCAGCAGTGTTCGGGGGGGGGTAGAGACCCAGTACTTC. Encoded protein: CASSVRGGVETQYF.

This CDR3 is CSAEWGYEAFF. The DNA of the CDR3 is TGCAGCGCCGAATGGGGCTATGAAGCTTTCTTT. The chain recombines TRBV29-1 with TRBJ1-1, with D tentatively TRBD1 (5 bases). Germline CDR1 reads SQVTM; CDR2 reads ANQGSEA. V lost 7 bases and J 7 bases, leaving 13 bases between the germline ends. The CDR3 loop spans 11 amino acids.

The chain employs TRBV10-2 and TRBJ2-3; 9 nucleotides match TRBD2. The length of the CDR3 is 17 residues. Germline V gene lookup returns CDR1 WSHSY and CDR2 SAAADI. V lost 8 bases to trimming and J lost 2 bases; unmatched junction nucleotides: 14. The DNA of the CDR3 is TGCGCCAGCTCCGGAGCGGGGGGAATGCTAACCACAGATACGCAGTATTTT. This codes for CASSGAGGMLTTDTQYF.

Ten or more counts support this clone. The genes are TRBV5-4 and TRBJ2-3; D may be TRBD1 (6 bases). This CDR3 has 16 amino acids. CDR1 is SGHNT, CDR2 YYREEE, per germline (reference sequence). Trimming left V 4 bases short and J 5 bases short, with 20 bases between. CDR3 nucleotide sequence: TGTGCCAGCAGCCAAGACAGGCCGTCTCCGGGAGATACGCAGTATTTT. Translation gives CASSQDRPSPGDTQYF.

This chain links TRBV18 with TRBJ1-1; D may be TRBD1 (6 bases). The CDR3 has 14 residues. V was clipped by 2 bases and J by 5 bases, with 12 bases between them. Germline values: CDR1 KGHSH, CDR2 LQKENI. CDR3 in DNA: TGTGCCAGCTCACCAAGGGGGTTATCGACTGAAGCTTTCTTT. It translates to CASSPRGLSTEAFF.

The chain recombines TRBV9 with TRBJ2-3; 9 nucleotides match TRBD1. The CDR3 has 17 amino acids. V lost 4 bases, J lost 2 bases, and 11 bases stayed unmatched. Germline CDR1 and CDR2: SGDLS and YYNGEE. The CDR3 DNA is TGTGCCAGCAGCCCTCGCACCCGGACAGGGGACACAGATACGCAGTATTTT. The encoded protein is CASSPRTRTGDTDTQYF.

The chain uses TRBV7-3 and TRBJ2-3, with 8 nucleotides matching TRBD2. The CDR3 spans 14 residues. The germline CDR1 and CDR2 sequences are SGHTA and FQGTGA. J gave up 6 bases and V 5 bases, and 7 bases lay outside the gene matches. The CDR3, as DNA: TGTGCCAGCAGCCCGGGGGGGCCGAGGGATACGCAGTATTTT. This gives the protein CASSPGGPRDTQYF.

The J gene is TRBJ2-7, the V gene TRBV5-1, with 11 bases fitting TRBD1. With 5 bases clipped from V and 0 bases from J, the junction kept 1 base outside the gene matches. The CDR3 extends over 14 amino acids. Per germline, CDR1 SGHRS and CDR2 YFSETQ. The CDR3 DNA reads TGCGCCAGCAGGGGGACAGGGGGCTCCTACGAGCAGTACTTC. It codes for CASRGTGGSYEQYF.

The chain employs TRBV7-2 and TRBJ2-5, with TRBD1 as a possible D gene (6 bases). CDR1 SGHTA and CDR2 FQGNSA come from the germline V gene. V was shortened by 5 bases and J by 5 bases, with 21 bases between the two germline ends. The CDR3 has 16 residues. CDR3 in DNA: TGTGCCAGCAGCATCCTCCCCGGGCAGGGGATGGAGACCCAGTACTTC. Amino acids: CASSILPGQGMETQYF.

The V and J genes are TRBV20-1 and TRBJ1-2; the D gene is possibly TRBD1 (6 bases). V was pared by 6 bases and J by 4 bases, with 9 bases between. The CDR3 is made up of 11 amino acids. Germline V gene sequence: CDR1 DFQATT, CDR2 SNEGSKA (reference sequence). The CDR3 region has the DNA TGCAGTGCCGTGGACAGCTATGGCTACACCTTC. Translation: CSAVDSYGYTF.

This clone was seen a handful of times. The V gene is TRBV15, the J gene TRBJ1-2, with 8 bases matching TRBD1. Germline values: CDR1 LNHNV, CDR2 YYDKDF (reference sequence). Germline trimming cut 5 bases from V and 8 bases from J; bases unmatched to any gene: 10. The CDR3 runs 14 residues. CDR3: CATSPNRGTLGYTF. CDR3 nucleotide sequence: TGTGCCACCAGCCCTAACAGGGGGACCTTGGGCTACACCTTC.

This clone was observed a single time. The CDR3 DNA is TGTGCCAGCAGTTCCCGGAATGAGCAGTTCTTC. It is translated as CASSSRNEQFF. V and J are TRBV6-5 and TRBJ2-1, with D uncertain. Per the germline V gene, CDR1 is MNHEY and CDR2 is SVGAGI. The CDR3 length is 11 residues. Trimming removed 4 bases from V and 7 bases from J, with 5 bases in between.

This chain joins TRBV18 and TRBJ2-2; a possible D gene is TRBD2 (6 bases). Germline CDR1 and CDR2: KGHSH and LQKENI. V was shortened by 3 bases and J by 5 bases, with 16 bases between the two germline ends. The CDR3 has 16 residues. The chain's CDR3 is CASSPWDFQGTGELFF. CDR3 in DNA: TGTGCCAGCTCACCCTGGGACTTTCAAGGGACCGGGGAGCTGTTTTTT.